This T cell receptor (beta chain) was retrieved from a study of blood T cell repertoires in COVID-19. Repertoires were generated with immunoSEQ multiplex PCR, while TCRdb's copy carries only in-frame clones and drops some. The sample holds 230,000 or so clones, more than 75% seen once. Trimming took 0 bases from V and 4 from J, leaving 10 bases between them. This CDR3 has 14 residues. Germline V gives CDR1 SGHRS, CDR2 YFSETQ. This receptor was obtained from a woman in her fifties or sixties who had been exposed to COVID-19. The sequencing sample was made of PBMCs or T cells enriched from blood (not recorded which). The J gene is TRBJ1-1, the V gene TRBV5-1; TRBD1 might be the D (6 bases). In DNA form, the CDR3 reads TGCGCCAGCAGCTTGGTTAGGGGGAGCACTGAAGCTTTCTTT. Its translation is CASSLVRGSTEAFF.